This is a list of T cell receptor beta chains from one sample in a study of T cell repertoires in cytomegalovirus infection. Their cognate antigens are unknown. TCRdb recomputed calls from the reads with MiXCR, one row per CDR3 protein. The table includes roughly 68,000 distinct CDR3 sequences, about 22% detected once. The specimen sequenced was PBMCs, sequenced either directly or after in vitro stimulation (not recorded which). These receptors were taken from a human donor in good health (CMV status not recorded). Some clones in this sample may be carry-over from other donors' samples. The CDR3 runs from the conserved cysteine through the conserved F or W. Fields, in order: D gene, clone size, J gene, V gene, CDR3 DNA, CDR3 protein. A D gene is named only where the DNA matches it firmly. Clone size is not always given. Where it is, it says once, few, many or a class for expanded clones.

d_call: -; clone_size: few; j_call: TRBJ2-1; v_call: TRBV4-1; cdr3_nt: TGCGCCAGCAGCCAAGAAACCGGGGGGCTGGGTGAGCAGTTCTTC; cdr3_aa: CASSQETGGLGEQFF
d_call: TRBD1; clone_size: few; j_call: TRBJ2-7; v_call: TRBV11-2; cdr3_nt: TGTGCCAGCAGCCAAACAGGGGTCGCATACGAGCAGTACTTC; cdr3_aa: CASSQTGVAYEQYF
d_call: -; clone_size: -; j_call: TRBJ2-5; v_call: TRBV30; cdr3_nt: TGTGCCTGGAGAATTGGACTTAAGGAGACCCAGTACTTC; cdr3_aa: CAWRIGLKETQYF
d_call: TRBD2; clone_size: -; j_call: TRBJ2-1; v_call: TRBV29-1; cdr3_nt: TGCAGCGTTGACGGCGGGAGCTACAATGAGCAGTTCTTC; cdr3_aa: CSVDGGSYNEQFF
d_call: TRBD2; clone_size: -; j_call: TRBJ2-2; v_call: TRBV24-1; cdr3_nt: TGTGCCACCAGTGAACATGGACTAGCGGGAGTGGCCGGGGAGCTGTTTTTT; cdr3_aa: CATSEHGLAGVAGELFF
d_call: TRBD2; clone_size: few; j_call: TRBJ2-5; v_call: TRBV20-1; cdr3_nt: TGCAGTGCTAGCCCTCTGGGGGTAGCGGGAGTTTCGGAGACCCAGTACTTC; cdr3_aa: CSASPLGVAGVSETQYF
d_call: TRBD2; clone_size: -; j_call: TRBJ2-1; v_call: TRBV19; cdr3_nt: TGTGCCAGTAGTAAACCGGGACTAGACAATGAGCAGTTCTTC; cdr3_aa: CASSKPGLDNEQFF
d_call: -; clone_size: few; j_call: TRBJ2-2; v_call: TRBV2; cdr3_nt: TGTGCCAGCAGTGTAACGAGGGCCGACACCGGGGAGCTGTTTTTT; cdr3_aa: CASSVTRADTGELFF
d_call: TRBD2; clone_size: -; j_call: TRBJ2-5; v_call: TRBV7-1; cdr3_nt: TGTGCCAGCACCACTCAGAGAAGCGACGGGACTAGCGGGAGCCGACTGTGGGTGACCCAGTACTTC; cdr3_aa: CASTTQRSDGTSGSRLWVTQYF
d_call: -; clone_size: few; j_call: TRBJ2-3; v_call: TRBV27; cdr3_nt: TGTGCCAGCAGTTTATGGTCATTAACCACAGATACGCAGTATTTT; cdr3_aa: CASSLWSLTTDTQYF
d_call: -; clone_size: many; j_call: TRBJ1-2; v_call: TRBV11-2; cdr3_nt: TGTGCCAGCAGCCCCCGGGGACGGGCCGTTGGCTATGGCTACACCTTC; cdr3_aa: CASSPRGRAVGYGYTF
d_call: -; clone_size: few; j_call: TRBJ1-5; v_call: TRBV20-1; cdr3_nt: TGCAGTGCGATCCCCGAAGGGGGACGGAGCAATCAGCCCCAGCATTTT; cdr3_aa: CSAIPEGGRSNQPQHF
d_call: -; clone_size: -; j_call: TRBJ1-1; v_call: TRBV6-1; cdr3_nt: TGTGCCAGCAGTTTGGACGGGATGAACACTGAAGCTTTCTTT; cdr3_aa: CASSLDGMNTEAFF
d_call: -; clone_size: many; j_call: TRBJ1-1; v_call: TRBV14; cdr3_nt: TGTGCCAGCAGCCCGGGCCTGGGGTCTGAAGCTTTCTTT; cdr3_aa: CASSPGLGSEAFF
d_call: -; clone_size: -; j_call: TRBJ2-4; v_call: TRBV5-4; cdr3_nt: TGTGCCAGCAGCTTGGGAGGGAACTTAGCCAAAAACATTCAGTACTTC; cdr3_aa: CASSLGGNLAKNIQYF
d_call: -; clone_size: -; j_call: TRBJ1-1; v_call: TRBV12-3/TRBV12-4; cdr3_nt: TGTGCCAGCAGCCCCTCTGTCGAGAACACTGAAGCTTTCTTT; cdr3_aa: CASSPSVENTEAFF